These 11 T cell receptor beta chains came from one sample sequenced in a study of blood T cell repertoires in COVID-19. Repertoires were generated with immunoSEQ multiplex PCR, while TCRdb's copy carries only in-frame clones and drops some. The table records 150,000 to 200,000 clones, over 75% of them present only once. Material: peripheral blood. The receptor source for this set is a man in his forties with active or convalescent COVID-19.

The chain combines TRBV2 with TRBJ1-1, with a possible D match to TRBD1 (6 bases). V lost 6 bases and J lost 2, with 13 bases in between. This CDR3 has 14 amino acids. The V gene's germline CDR1 is SNHLY and CDR2 FYNNEI. The CDR3 spells CASRDPRGNTEAFF. CDR3 nucleotides: TGTGCCAGCAGAGATCCCAGGGGTAACACTGAAGCTTTCTTT.

The chain is built from TRBV28 and TRBJ1-5; D not resolved. The CDR3 runs to 14 residues. Between the trimmed V and J ends, which lost 1 base and 3 bases, there was a span of 7 bases. Germline CDR1 MDHEN, CDR2 SYDVKM. CDR3 coding DNA: TGTGCCAGCAGTTTATACGGTTACAATCAGCCCCAGCATTTT. It translates to CASSLYGYNQPQHF. Full variable domain (rest looked up from reference TRBV28 and TRBJ1-5): DVKVTQSSRYLVKRTGEKVFLECVQDMDHENMFWYRQDPGLGLRLIYFSYDVKMKEKGDIPEGYSVSREKKERFSLILESASTNQTSMYLCASSLYGYNQPQHFGDGTRLSIL.

This sequence joins TRBV30 and TRBJ2-2; D is ambiguous. Trimming cost V 1 base and J 4 bases, with 13 bases left between them. This CDR3 is built from 15 residues. In germline, CDR1 is GTSNPN, CDR2 SVGIG (reference sequence). This CDR3 reads CAWSGNWRLTGELFF. CDR3 bases: TGTGCCTGGAGTGGAAATTGGCGGCTCACCGGGGAGCTGTTTTTT.

The rearrangement joins TRBV9 to TRBJ2-3, with 10 bases identical to TRBD1. V shed 6 bases, J shed 6 bases, and the junction held 13 bases outside the gene matches. The CDR3 consists of 16 residues. CDR1 is SGDLS and CDR2 is YYNGEE in the germline V gene. The CDR3 DNA sequence: TGTGCCAGCACCGCGAGGGGGACAGGGGCGCTCGATACGCAGTATTTT. Translation: CASTARGTGALDTQYF.

The chain has TRBV6-5 and TRBJ2-1; 8 bases map to TRBD1. Germline values: CDR1 MNHEY, CDR2 SVGAGI. This CDR3 comprises 13 residues. V shed 8 bases, J shed 8 bases, and the junction held 8 bases outside the gene matches. CDR3 loop: CASGRGRMDEQFF. The CDR3 nucleotides are TGTGCCAGCGGCAGGGGGCGCATGGATGAGCAGTTCTTC.

A single count supports this clone. The chain couples TRBV7-9 to TRBJ1-2, with 10 bases identical to TRBD1. The CDR3 sequence is 16 residues long. Germline loops: CDR1 SEHNR, CDR2 FQNEAQ (reference sequence). V lost 0 bases, J lost 1 base, and 2 bases stayed unmatched. CDR3 nucleotide sequence: TGTGCCAGCAGCTTAGCCGGGGACAGGGGTAACTATGGCTACACCTTC. Its translation is CASSLAGDRGNYGYTF.

This clone came up once. This chain connects TRBV30 to TRBJ2-4; 11 nucleotides align to TRBD2. Looked up from germline, CDR1 is GTSNPN and CDR2 is SVGIG (reference sequence). The ends lost 2 bases at V and 8 bases at J; junction bases unmatched: 5. The CDR3 contains 14 residues. The DNA of the CDR3 is TGTGCCTGGAGTTCTAGCGGGGGGTCGGACATTCAGTACTTC. Its translation: CAWSSSGGSDIQYF.

The CDR3 loop reads CATSRVGTGWVEQFF. CDR3 bases: TGTGCCACCAGCAGAGTTGGGACAGGGTGGGTAGAGCAGTTCTTC. The chain joins TRBV15 to TRBJ2-1; 9 bases match TRBD1. This CDR3 is 15 amino acids long. After removal of 1 base from V and 10 bases from J, the junction contained 8 bases not matched to a gene. Germline loops: CDR1 LNHNV, CDR2 YYDKDF (reference sequence).

The chain has TRBV10-2 and TRBJ1-5; 12 bases align to TRBD1. The CDR3 has 15 residues. Germline assignment: CDR1 WSHSY and CDR2 SAAADI. Trimming removed 8 bases from V and 6 bases from J; junction bases left unmatched: 8. As DNA, the CDR3 is TGCGCCAGCTATCCGGGACAGGGGGCCGGTCAGCCCCAGCATTTT. This codes for CASYPGQGAGQPQHF.

The genes are TRBV28 and TRBJ1-4, with a tentative D call TRBD1 (5 bases). This CDR3 is built from 15 residues. Trimming removed 7 bases from V and 4 bases from J, with 16 bases in between. The germline V gene encodes CDR1 MDHEN and CDR2 SYDVKM. CDR3 residues: CASKSAGEGNEKLFF. The CDR3 DNA sequence: TGTGCCAGCAAATCTGCGGGGGAGGGTAATGAAAAACTGTTTTTT.

This chain joins TRBV7-9 and TRBJ2-7; D perhaps matches TRBD1 (6 bases). CDR3 length: 15 residues. Germline lookup yields CDR1 SEHNR and CDR2 FQNEAQ (reference sequence). Trimming took 5 bases from V and 3 from J, leaving 17 bases between them. The CDR3 bases are TGTGCCAGCAGCCCCCCCTTGACAGGCGTCTACGAGCAGTACTTC. Protein product: CASSPPLTGVYEQYF.